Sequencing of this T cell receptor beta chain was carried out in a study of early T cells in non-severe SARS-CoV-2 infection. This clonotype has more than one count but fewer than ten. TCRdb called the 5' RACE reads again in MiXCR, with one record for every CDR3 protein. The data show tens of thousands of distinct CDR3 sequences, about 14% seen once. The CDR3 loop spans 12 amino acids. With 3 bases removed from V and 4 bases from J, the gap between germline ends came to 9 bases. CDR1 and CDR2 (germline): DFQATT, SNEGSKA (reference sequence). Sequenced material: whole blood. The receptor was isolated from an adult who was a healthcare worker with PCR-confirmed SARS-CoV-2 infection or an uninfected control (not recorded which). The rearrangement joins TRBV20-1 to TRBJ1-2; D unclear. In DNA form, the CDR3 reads TGCAGTGCTAGCGACTCCTCCTATGGCTACACCTTC. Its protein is CSASDSSYGYTF.